The 9 T cell receptor beta chains presented below share a single source sample, sequenced in a study of cytomegalovirus exposure and HLA in healthy donors. The primer mix had 60 Vbeta and 13 Jbeta primers. The assay was immunoSEQ multiplex PCR, and TCRdb's table has in-frame clones only and misses some. The repertoire includes 150,000 to 200,000 clones, about 75% of them detected once, and roughly 2% sits in the top ten. The sequenced sample was PBMCs. These receptors all come from a female donor in good health and CMV-seronegative.

This clone has a single count. The chain combines TRBV6-5 with TRBJ2-3; D is undetermined. Germline CDR1 reads MNHEY; CDR2 reads SVGAGI. V was clipped by 4 bases and J by 6 bases, with 5 bases between them. The CDR3 is 11 amino acids. CDR3 amino acids: CASSFRDTQYF. The CDR3 DNA reads TGTGCCAGCAGTTTCCGGGATACGCAGTATTTT.

This clone has just one count. The genes are TRBV9 and TRBJ2-7; TRBD1 matches 7 bases. The V and J ends lost 2 bases and 3 bases, in that order; junction bases with no gene match: 11. Germline V CDR1 and CDR2: SGDLS, YYNGEE. CDR3 length: 16 residues. The CDR3 spells CASSVSEDRPLYEQYF. DNA of the CDR3: TGTGCCAGCAGCGTCTCCGAGGACAGGCCCCTCTACGAGCAGTACTTC. Looking up the rest from reference TRBV9 and TRBJ2-7 gives the full variable domain: DSGVTQTPKHLITATGQRVTLRCSPRSGDLSVYWYQQSLDQGLQFLIQYYNGEERAKGNILERFSAQQFPDLHSELNLSSLELGDSALYFCASSVSEDRPLYEQYFGPGTRLTVT.

The chain is built from TRBV30 and TRBJ2-7; a weak D match, TRBD1 (5 bases). The CDR3 extends over 13 amino acids. Germline values: CDR1 GTSNPN, CDR2 SVGIG (reference sequence). V lost 2 bases, J lost 4 bases, and 12 bases lay in between. CDR3: CAWSKGAAYEQYF. CDR3 nucleotide sequence: TGTGCCTGGAGTAAAGGGGCGGCGTACGAGCAGTACTTC.

The V call is TRBV27, the J call TRBJ2-5, with 8 bases identical to TRBD1. Germline lookup yields CDR1 MNHEY and CDR2 SMNVEV (reference sequence). The V and J ends lost 6 bases and 5 bases, in that order; junction bases with no gene match: 17. This CDR3 is 17 amino acids long. The DNA for the CDR3 is TGTGCCAGCAGCCACGGACAGGGCGCCGCCGTCGGGGAGACCCAGTACTTC. It translates to CASSHGQGAAVGETQYF.

V is TRBV7-3 and J is TRBJ2-2; D may be TRBD1 (6 bases). This CDR3 region has 13 residues. Germline assignment: CDR1 SGHTA and CDR2 FQGTGA. Trimming pared 6 bases from V and 6 bases from J, leaving 11 bases between. CDR3 amino acids: CASSLAGAGELFF. The CDR3, as DNA: TGTGCCAGCAGTCTGGCAGGGGCCGGGGAGCTGTTTTTT.

The chain couples TRBV5-1 to TRBJ1-1; 7 bases are a match to TRBD1. The CDR3 loop spans 14 amino acids. V dropped 5 bases and J dropped 3; count of bases not matched to a gene: 7. Germline V gene data show CDR1 as SGHRS and CDR2 as YFSETQ. The CDR3 loop is CASRQQGQDTEAFF. The CDR3, as DNA: TGCGCCAGCAGACAACAGGGGCAGGACACTGAAGCTTTCTTT.

This clone was seen a handful of times. This chain links TRBV10-2 with TRBJ2-2; perhaps TRBD2 as D (5 bases). In germline, CDR1 is WSHSY, CDR2 SAAADI. The CDR3 has 18 residues. With 3 bases removed from V and 0 bases from J, the gap between germline ends came to 17 bases. The CDR3 region has the DNA TGCGCCAGCAGTGATACGCGGGCTTTTTCCGCGAACACCGGGGAGCTGTTTTTT. This translates into CASSDTRAFSANTGELFF.

In this sample, this clone turned up a few times. The sample carries other DNA sequences with the same CDR3. The chain carries TRBV4-1 and TRBJ1-3; 9 bases fit TRBD1. Germline V gene sequence: CDR1 MGHRA, CDR2 YSYEKL. With V trimmed by 1 base and J by 4 bases, 5 bases remained unmatched. The CDR3 is 16 residues long. CDR3 in DNA: TGCGCCAGCAGCCAAGCTGGGACAGGGACCGGAAACACCATATATTTT. This translates into CASSQAGTGTGNTIYF.

CDR3 residues: CASNRNTEAFF. CDR3 nucleotides: TGTGCCAGCAACAGGAACACTGAAGCTTTCTTT. This chain uses TRBV2 with TRBJ1-1; D unclear. V was shortened by 7 bases and J by 1 base, with 4 bases between the two germline ends. Germline loops: CDR1 SNHLY, CDR2 FYNNEI. The CDR3 consists of 11 residues.